These 21 T cell receptor beta chains originate from one sample sequenced in a study of CD8 T cells in Susac syndrome. With random hexamers, reverse transcription was performed on about 0.45 to 1 ug of RNA. MiXCR, applied by TCRdb to the immunoSEQ multiplex PCR reads, yields one record per CDR3 protein. Found here are approximately 270,000 distinct CDR3 sequences, about 93% of them singletons; the top ten hold around 0.072%. The sequenced sample was CD4+ T cells from PBMCs. Source of these receptors: a human donor with multiple sclerosis.

The genes are TRBV7-3 and TRBJ2-3; D remains ambiguous. Germline assignment: CDR1 SGHTA and CDR2 FQGTGA. This CDR3 comprises 12 residues. Trimming took 1 base from V and 5 from J, leaving 4 bases between them. The CDR3 region has the DNA TGTGCCAGCAGCTTAAAAGGAGATACGCAGTATTTT. It yields the protein CASSLKGDTQYF.

The chain has TRBV15 and TRBJ1-6; no reliable D call. The CDR3 sequence is 14 residues long. CDR1 and CDR2 (germline): LNHNV, YYDKDF (reference sequence). Trimming cost V 1 base and J 10 bases, with 11 bases left between them. The CDR3 protein is CATSRAAGHSPLHF. CDR3 in DNA: TGTGCCACCAGCAGAGCCGCTGGGCACTCACCCCTCCACTTT.

The chain links TRBV4-2 to TRBJ1-2, with D uncertain. Trimming took 1 base from V and 2 from J, leaving 11 bases between them. Per the germline V gene, CDR1 is LGHNA and CDR2 is YNFKEQ. This CDR3 contains 15 residues. CDR3 region: CASSQVGQANYGYTF. The CDR3, as DNA: TGTGCCAGCAGCCAAGTTGGTCAGGCCAACTATGGCTACACCTTC.

CDR3 nucleotides: TGTGCCAGCAGTTTAACAGGGGGGCTTCAGCCCCAGCATTTT. Translation gives CASSLTGGLQPQHF. The chain uses TRBV27 and TRBJ1-5, with 8 bases aligning to TRBD1. CDR1 MNHEY and CDR2 SMNVEV come from the germline V gene (reference sequence). V was clipped by 2 bases and J by 6 bases; unmatched bases: 3. The CDR3 runs to 14 residues.

The chain combines TRBV12-3 or TRBV12-4 with TRBJ2-7; a weak D match, TRBD1 (7 bases). The CDR3 loop spans 14 amino acids. V lost 6 bases to trimming and J lost 3 bases, with 15 bases between them. This CDR3 is CASSKQGTHYEQYF. Written as DNA, the CDR3 is TGTGCCAGCAGCAAACAGGGGACTCACTACGAGCAGTACTTC.

On this clonotype: An end of the junction differs from the germline gene, which may be a read error. This chain joins TRBV20-1 and TRBJ2-5, with 13 bases lining up with TRBD2. CDR3 length: 15 amino acids. Germline lookup yields CDR1 DFQATT and CDR2 SNEGSKA (reference sequence). The CDR3 DNA reads TGCAGTGCTGGAACCACTAGCGGGGGGGCGAAGACCCAGCACTTC. This sequence encodes CSAGTTSGGAKTQHF.

The rearrangement links TRBV7-9 to TRBJ2-3; 9 nucleotides align to TRBD1. V gave up 5 bases and J gave up 0 bases; unmatched junction bases: 3. Germline V gene lookup returns CDR1 SEHNR and CDR2 FQNEAQ (reference sequence). The CDR3 spans 15 residues. CDR3 sequence: CASSQDRGSTDTQYF. The CDR3 DNA reads TGTGCCAGCAGCCAAGACAGGGGGAGCACAGATACGCAGTATTTT.

The chain has TRBV12-3 or TRBV12-4 and TRBJ1-5; no clear D. The CDR3 length is 13 residues. V lost 3 bases and J 9 bases, leaving 12 bases between the germline ends. CDR3 sequence reads: CASSFLRDRPQHF. The CDR3 DNA sequence: TGTGCCAGCAGTTTCCTCCGGGATCGGCCCCAGCATTTT.

The chain employs TRBV3-1 and TRBJ2-3, with no clear D. The V end lost 3 bases, the J end lost 4 bases, and 5 bases lay between the germline ends. The germline V gene encodes CDR1 LGHDT and CDR2 YNNKEL (reference sequence). The CDR3 spans 12 residues. Here the CDR3 reads CASSHVADTQYF. The CDR3 DNA follows: TGTGCCAGCAGCCATGTGGCAGATACGCAGTATTTT.

The chain uses TRBV12-3 or TRBV12-4 and TRBJ2-5; possible D gene TRBD2, 6 bases. The CDR3 is made up of 16 amino acids. V lost 3 bases to trimming and J lost 1 base, with 15 bases between them. The CDR3 coding sequence is TGTGCCAGCAGTTTCCGGACGGGGGTCGGCCAAGAGACCCAGTACTTC. Its protein is CASSFRTGVGQETQYF.

The V call is TRBV15, the J call TRBJ2-7; maybe TRBD2 (5 bases). V was trimmed by 3 bases and J by 2 bases, leaving 5 bases between them. The CDR3 has 12 residues. Germline lookup yields CDR1 LNHNV and CDR2 YYDKDF (reference sequence). The CDR3 DNA follows: TGTGCCACCAGCAGCGGGACCTACGAGCAGTACGTC. Protein product: CATSSGTYEQYV.

This sequence joins TRBV5-4 and TRBJ2-2; 7 bases map to TRBD2. Germline V gives CDR1 SGHNT, CDR2 YYREEE (reference sequence). The V segment lost 4 bases and the J segment 7 bases; nucleotides outside the gene matches: 4. The CDR3 contains 13 residues. CDR3 sequence reads: CASSGGRVGELFF. CDR3 nucleotide sequence: TGTGCCAGCAGCGGCGGGAGAGTCGGGGAGCTGTTTTTT.

The CDR3 region has the DNA TGTGCCAGCAGCCCTGGGGCGGGCATGAACACTGAAGCTTTCTTT. The encoded protein is CASSPGAGMNTEAFF. This chain links TRBV4-2 with TRBJ1-1, with a tentative D call TRBD1 (5 bases). The CDR3 contains 15 residues. Trimming stripped 4 bases from V and 0 bases from J, with 12 bases between. Germline V gene lookup returns CDR1 LGHNA and CDR2 YNFKEQ.

This rearrangement joins TRBV4-1 to TRBJ1-2, with TRBD1 identical over 10 bases. CDR1 is MGHRA, CDR2 YSYEKL, per germline. This CDR3 has 14 amino acids. Trimming at V came to 4 bases and at J to 6 bases, leaving 5 bases not matched to a gene. The CDR3 sequence is CASSLSGTGDGYTF. CDR3 sequence (DNA): TGCGCCAGCAGCCTCTCCGGGACAGGGGATGGCTACACCTTC.

The chain employs TRBV13 and TRBJ2-3; perhaps TRBD2 as D (5 bases). The CDR3 length is 14 residues. Germline V gives CDR1 PRHDT, CDR2 FYEKMQ (reference sequence). The V end was cut by 2 bases, the J end by 5 bases, with 11 bases between. CDR3 nucleotides: TGTGCCAGCAGCTTAAGGACCGAGGGAGATACGCAGTATTTT. It is translated as CASSLRTEGDTQYF.

This chain joins TRBV12-3 or TRBV12-4 and TRBJ1-1; D gene uncertain. The CDR3 extends over 14 amino acids. With 7 bases removed from V and 0 bases from J, the gap between germline ends came to 12 bases. DNA for the CDR3: TGTGCCAGCACCCCTGACGGCATGAACACTGAAGCTTTCTTT. Residues: CASTPDGMNTEAFF.

The CDR3 loop is CASRRDNEQFF. Written as DNA, the CDR3 is TGTGCCAGCAGACGCGACAATGAGCAGTTCTTC. The chain carries TRBV3-1 and TRBJ2-1; D is unclear. Germline V lookup: CDR1 LGHDT, CDR2 YNNKEL (reference sequence). V dropped 6 bases and J dropped 5 bases, with 5 bases sitting between them. This CDR3 spans 11 amino acids.

The rearrangement uses TRBV2 and TRBJ2-1; D is uncertain. V was clipped by 3 bases and J by 4 bases, with 10 bases between them. The CDR3 loop spans 14 amino acids. Germline-derived CDR1 and CDR2 are SNHLY and FYNNEI. The CDR3 DNA is TGTGCCAGCAGTGATGGGTATAGTTACAATGAGCAGTTCTTC. Amino acid sequence: CASSDGYSYNEQFF.

The chain's CDR3 is CATERTSYNEQFF. The DNA for the CDR3 is TGTGCCACCGAGCGGACCTCCTACAATGAGCAGTTCTTC. This chain joins TRBV6-1 and TRBJ2-1; weak D call: TRBD2 (5 bases). CDR1 is MNHNS and CDR2 is SASEGT in the germline V gene. Trimming took off 10 bases at V and 0 bases at J, with 10 bases between the two ends. This CDR3 contains 13 residues.

The CDR3 DNA is TGCAGCGCCCTTGGGCCCGGAGCTTTCTTT. Its protein product is CSALGPGAFF. The V and J genes are TRBV29-1 and TRBJ1-1; D is unresolved. The germline CDR1 and CDR2 sequences are SQVTM and ANQGSEA. Trimming took off 7 bases at V and 10 bases at J, with 13 bases between the two ends. This CDR3 has 10 amino acids.

The rearrangement uses TRBV30 and TRBJ1-5; D remains ambiguous. The CDR3 covers 12 residues. Trimming took 5 bases from V and 5 from J, leaving 10 bases between them. Germline V lookup: CDR1 GTSNPN, CDR2 SVGIG (reference sequence). The CDR3 DNA reads TGTGCCTGGGGTACAGACTATCAGCCCCAGCATTTT. Its protein is CAWGTDYQPQHF.